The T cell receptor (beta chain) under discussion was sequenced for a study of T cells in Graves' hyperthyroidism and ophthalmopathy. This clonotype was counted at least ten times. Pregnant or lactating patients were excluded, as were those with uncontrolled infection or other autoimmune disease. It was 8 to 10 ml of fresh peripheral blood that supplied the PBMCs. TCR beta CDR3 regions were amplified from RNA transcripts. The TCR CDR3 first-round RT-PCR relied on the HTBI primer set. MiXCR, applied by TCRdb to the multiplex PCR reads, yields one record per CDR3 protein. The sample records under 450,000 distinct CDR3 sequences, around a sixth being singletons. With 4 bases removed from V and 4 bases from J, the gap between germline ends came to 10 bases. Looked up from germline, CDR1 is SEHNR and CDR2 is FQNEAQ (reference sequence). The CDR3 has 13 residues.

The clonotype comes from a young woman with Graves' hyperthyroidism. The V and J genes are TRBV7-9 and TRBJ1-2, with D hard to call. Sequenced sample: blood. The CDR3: CASSSSLTYGYTF. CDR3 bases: TGTGCCAGCAGCTCGTCCTTGACCTATGGCTACACCTTC.